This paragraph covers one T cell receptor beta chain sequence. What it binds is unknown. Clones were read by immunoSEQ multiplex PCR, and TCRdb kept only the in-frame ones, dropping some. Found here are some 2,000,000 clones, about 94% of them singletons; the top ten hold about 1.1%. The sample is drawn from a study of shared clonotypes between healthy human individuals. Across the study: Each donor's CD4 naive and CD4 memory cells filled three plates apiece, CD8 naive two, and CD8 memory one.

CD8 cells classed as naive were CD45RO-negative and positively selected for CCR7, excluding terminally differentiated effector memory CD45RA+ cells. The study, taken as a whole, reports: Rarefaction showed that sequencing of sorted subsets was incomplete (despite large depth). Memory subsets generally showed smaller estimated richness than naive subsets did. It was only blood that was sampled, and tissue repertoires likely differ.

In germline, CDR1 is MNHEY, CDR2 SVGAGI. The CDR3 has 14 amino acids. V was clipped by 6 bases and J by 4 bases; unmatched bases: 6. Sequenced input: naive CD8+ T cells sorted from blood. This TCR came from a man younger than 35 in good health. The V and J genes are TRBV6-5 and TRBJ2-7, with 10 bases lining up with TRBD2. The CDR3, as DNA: TGTGCCAGCAGGCGGACTAGCGGTCTTTACGAGCAGTACTTC. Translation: CASRRTSGLYEQYF.